This T cell receptor (beta chain) was documented in a study of blood T cell repertoires in COVID-19. Study-wide context: Specimens from acute and convalescent COVID-19 originated in the United States, Italy and Spain.

The method was immunoSEQ multiplex PCR; TCRdb's version includes in-frame clones alone and lacks a portion of them. The repertoire holds about 67,000 clones, with roughly 80% as singletons. The CDR3 has 15 residues. V dropped 7 bases and J dropped 10; count of bases not matched to a gene: 13. Germline CDR1 is MDHEN and CDR2 is SYDVKM. What was sequenced was peripheral blood. V usage is TRBV28 and J usage is TRBJ1-6; 7 positions match TRBD1. The sequence derives from a human donor in a cohort sampled during active COVID-19. In DNA form, the CDR3 reads TGTGCCAGCAACTCAGGGGGGCAGGTTAAGTCACCCCTCCACTTT. As protein: CASNSGGQVKSPLHF.